The 30 T cell receptor beta chains below were found in one sample sequenced in a study of blood T cell repertoires in COVID-19. Sequenced by immunoSEQ multiplex PCR; TCRdb stores in-frame clones only, minus some. The sample lists fewer than 250,000 clones; 70% to 90% were seen once. The sample taken for sequencing was peripheral blood. Receptors originate from a human donor in a cohort sampled during active COVID-19.

This chain links TRBV4-3 with TRBJ1-6; 9 positions agree with TRBD1. V trimming: 8 bases; J trimming: 8 bases; junction bases outside the gene matches: 10. Germline assignment: CDR1 LGHNA and CDR2 YSLEER. The CDR3 spans 15 residues. CDR3 DNA sequence: TGCGCCAGCTCACCGGGTGGACAGGGGTATTCACCCCTCCACTTT. This sequence encodes CASSPGGQGYSPLHF.

The rearrangement joins TRBV21-1 to TRBJ1-1. TRBV21-1 constitutes a pseudogene. The CDR3 contains 16 residues. CDR3 in amino acids: CASSTPGRVGNTEAFF. CDR3 nucleotides: TGTGCCAGCAGCACCCCAGGGAGGGTTGGAAACACTGAAGCTTTCTTT.

The gene calls are TRBV4-2 and TRBJ2-1; 11 bases are shared with TRBD2. V dropped 0 bases and J dropped 7; count of bases not matched to a gene: 8. The germline V gene encodes CDR1 LGHNA and CDR2 YNFKEQ. CDR3 size: 17 residues. This chain's CDR3 is CASSQDQLAGVWNEQFF. The DNA of the CDR3 is TGTGCCAGCAGCCAAGATCAACTAGCGGGAGTCTGGAATGAGCAGTTCTTC.

This clone was observed a single time. V gene TRBV7-9 combines with J gene TRBJ2-7; TRBD1 agrees at 7 bases. The V segment lost 5 bases and the J segment 5 bases; nucleotides outside the gene matches: 21. This CDR3 region has 18 residues. Germline V gene sequence: CDR1 SEHNR, CDR2 FQNEAQ (reference sequence). The CDR3 sequence is CASSNKISLTGRDNEQYF. CDR3 coding DNA: TGTGCCAGCAGCAATAAGATAAGCCTGACAGGGAGAGATAACGAGCAGTACTTC.

The sample holds a few counts of this clone. The CDR3 DNA reads TGCGCCAGCAGCCAGGGGGCGCGAGAGACCCAGTACTTC. This codes for CASSQGARETQYF. V usage is TRBV5-1 and J usage is TRBJ2-5; 8 nucleotides line up with TRBD1. CDR1 and CDR2 (germline): SGHRS, YFSETQ. V shed 4 bases, J shed 4 bases, and the junction held 3 bases outside the gene matches. CDR3 length: 13 residues.

The CDR3 reads CASSYVRFDYGYTF. CDR3 DNA sequence: TGTGCCAGCAGTTATGTACGGTTTGATTATGGCTACACCTTC. The genes are TRBV6-6 and TRBJ1-2; D ambiguous. The CDR3 covers 14 residues. V lost 3 bases and J 5 bases, leaving 13 bases between the germline ends. Looked up from germline, CDR1 is MNHNY and CDR2 is SVGAGI (reference sequence).

V is TRBV2 and J is TRBJ1-2, with D perhaps matching TRBD1 (5 bases). This CDR3 has 14 residues. V lost 2 bases and J lost 6, with 13 bases in between. Germline-derived CDR1 and CDR2 are SNHLY and FYNNEI. The CDR3 DNA reads as TGTGCCAGCAGTGAATTGGGGGGTCTTAATGGCTACACCTTC. Amino acid sequence: CASSELGGLNGYTF.

The chain joins TRBV7-9 to TRBJ1-1; D unclear. The V gene's germline CDR1 is SEHNR and CDR2 FQNEAQ (reference sequence). Trimming removed 2 bases at V and 4 bases at J, with 5 bases between. This CDR3 has 12 residues. CDR3 nucleotides: TGTGCCAGCAGCTTAATCAGCACTGAAGCTTTCTTT. Translating gives CASSLISTEAFF. The full variable domain, in which reference TRBV7-9 and TRBJ1-1 provide the parts outside the CDR3, is DTGVSQNPRHKITKRGQNVTFRCDPISEHNRLYWYRQTLGQGPEFLTYFQNEAQLEKSRLLSDRFSAERPKGSFSTLEIQRTEQGDSAMYLCASSLISTEAFFGQGTRLTVV.

The V call is TRBV7-9, the J call TRBJ2-5; the match to TRBD1 covers 9 bases. V was pared by 4 bases and J by 1 base, with 1 base of the junction left unmatched. The CDR3 extends over 14 amino acids. Germline V CDR1 and CDR2: SEHNR, FQNEAQ (reference sequence). CDR3 nucleotide sequence: TGTGCCAGCAGCTCGACAGGGGGCCAAGAGACCCAGTACTTC. Residues: CASSSTGGQETQYF.

This sequence joins TRBV6-2 or TRBV6-3 and TRBJ2-7, with D possibly TRBD2 on 6 matching bases. This CDR3 spans 12 amino acids. Germline V gives CDR1 MNHEY, CDR2 SVGEGT. V was shortened by 4 bases and J by 8 bases, with 12 bases between the two germline ends. In DNA form, the CDR3 reads TGTGCCAGCAGTTTCCTAGCGCGAAAGCAGTACTTC. Its translation is CASSFLARKQYF.

This sequence joins TRBV9 and TRBJ1-1; D is possibly TRBD1 (6 bases). The length of the CDR3 is 14 residues. Between the trimmed V and J ends, which lost 3 bases and 2 bases, there was a span of 11 bases. In germline, CDR1 is SGDLS, CDR2 YYNGEE. DNA of the CDR3: TGTGCCAGCAGCGACCCACAGGGAAACACTGAAGCTTTCTTT. Translation gives CASSDPQGNTEAFF.

V usage is TRBV6-6 and J usage is TRBJ1-4; no firm D call. The V end was cut by 0 bases, the J end by 7 bases, with 6 bases between. This CDR3 has 13 residues. CDR1 and CDR2 (germline): MNHNY, SVGAGI (reference sequence). The CDR3 nucleotides are TGTGCCAGCAGTTACTCGCGGGTTGAAAAACTGTTTTTT. Translated: CASSYSRVEKLFF.

The J gene is TRBJ1-5, the V gene TRBV28; TRBD1 matches at 12 bases. Germline CDR1 is MDHEN and CDR2 is SYDVKM. There are 17 residues in the CDR3. The trim removed 3 bases at V and 6 bases at J, leaving 9 bases unmatched. CDR3 sequence: CASSLDPGTGGSQPQHF. CDR3 sequence (DNA): TGTGCCAGCAGTTTGGATCCCGGGACAGGGGGCAGTCAGCCCCAGCATTTT.

The chain combines TRBV7-2 with TRBJ2-6; D call uncertain. V was pared by 0 bases and J by 1 base, with 7 bases between. Germline-derived CDR1 and CDR2 are SGHTA and FQGNSA. CDR3 length: 16 residues. The CDR3 loop reads CASSLALGSGANVLTF. For the CDR3, the DNA is TGTGCCAGCAGCTTAGCGCTAGGTTCTGGGGCCAACGTCCTGACTTTC.

The chain employs TRBV5-1 and TRBJ1-2; 9 bases are a match to TRBD1. CDR3 size: 15 residues. V shed 1 base and J 4 bases; nucleotides not matched to a gene: 5. The germline V gene encodes CDR1 SGHRS and CDR2 YFSETQ. This CDR3 reads CASSLPGQGTYGYTF. The CDR3 region has the DNA TGCGCCAGCAGCTTGCCCGGACAGGGGACCTATGGCTACACCTTC.

The chain couples TRBV5-4 to TRBJ2-1, with D possibly matching TRBD2 (6 bases). Germline V gene data show CDR1 as SGHNT and CDR2 as YYREEE (reference sequence). V shed 0 bases and J shed 7 bases, with 14 bases lying between them. This CDR3 has 15 residues. CDR3 sequence: CASSLVGTPGNEQFF. The CDR3 bases are TGTGCCAGCAGCTTGGTTGGGACTCCGGGGAATGAGCAGTTCTTC.

This chain connects TRBV20-1 to TRBJ1-2; D perhaps matches TRBD1 (6 bases). The CDR3 is made up of 11 amino acids. V lost 2 bases, J lost 8 bases, and 9 bases lay in between. CDR1 is DFQATT, CDR2 SNEGSKA, per germline (reference sequence). The DNA of the CDR3 is TGCAGTGCTAGACCAGGGACAGGCTACACCTTC. This encodes CSARPGTGYTF.

This sequence joins TRBV28 and TRBJ1-4, with D possibly matching TRBD1 (6 bases). Between the trimmed V and J ends, which lost 6 bases and 6 bases, there was a span of 11 bases. Germline assignment: CDR1 MDHEN and CDR2 SYDVKM. The CDR3 extends over 13 amino acids. In DNA, the CDR3 is TGTGCCAGCAGGAAAGGGGGTGATGAAAAACTGTTTTTT. Amino acid sequence: CASRKGGDEKLFF.

This clone was counted once. The chain has TRBV20-1 and TRBJ2-7, with D unclear. The V end lost 3 bases, the J end lost 3 bases, and 6 bases lay between the germline ends. The CDR3 consists of 11 residues. Germline values: CDR1 DFQATT, CDR2 SNEGSKA (reference sequence). The CDR3 spells CSASSSYEQYF. DNA for the CDR3: TGCAGTGCTAGCTCCAGCTACGAGCAGTACTTC.

The chain employs TRBV24-1 and TRBJ2-1; weak D call: TRBD2 (6 bases). V lost 4 bases and J lost 4, with 7 bases in between. There are 13 residues in the CDR3. Germline V gene data show CDR1 as KGHDR and CDR2 as SFDVKD. In DNA form, the CDR3 reads TGTGCCACCAGTGAGGGGGGTTACAATGAGCAGTTCTTC. Its protein is CATSEGGYNEQFF.

This sequence joins TRBV6-2 or TRBV6-3 and TRBJ2-7; TRBD1 matches 9 bases. Germline loops: CDR1 MNHEY, CDR2 SVGEGT. The V segment lost 6 bases and the J segment 2 bases; nucleotides outside the gene matches: 8. CDR3 length: 15 amino acids. In nucleotides, the CDR3 is TGTGCCAGCAGCGACACAGGGGGCAGCGCCTACGAGCAGTACTTC. Its translation is CASSDTGGSAYEQYF.

In this sample, this clone turned up once. V is TRBV5-1 and J is TRBJ2-3; 13 nucleotides align to TRBD2. V dropped 3 bases and J dropped 4; count of bases not matched to a gene: 2. CDR1 is SGHRS and CDR2 is YFSETQ in the germline V gene. The CDR3 totals 15 residues. The CDR3 sequence is CASSSLAGGPDTQYF. CDR3 in DNA: TGCGCCAGCAGCTCACTAGCGGGAGGGCCAGATACGCAGTATTTT.

Only one count was recorded for this clone. The chain carries TRBV7-9 and TRBJ1-1; D unclear. The CDR3 length is 15 residues. The V gene's germline CDR1 is SEHNR and CDR2 FQNEAQ (reference sequence). The germline V and J ends were trimmed by 0 bases and 4 bases, with 12 bases remaining between them. The CDR3 nucleotides read TGTGCCAGCAGCTTAGCGCGGGGTAGGCGCACTGAAGCTTTCTTT. Translating it yields CASSLARGRRTEAFF.

The chain has TRBV4-1 and TRBJ2-3; 7 bases map to TRBD2. The germline CDR1 and CDR2 sequences are MGHRA and YSYEKL. V dropped 4 bases and J dropped 0; count of bases not matched to a gene: 7. The CDR3 loop spans 16 amino acids. The CDR3 DNA sequence: TGCGCCAGCAGCCCGGGGACTAAGATAAGCACAGATACGCAGTATTTT. It translates to CASSPGTKISTDTQYF.

The rearrangement uses TRBV4-1 and TRBJ2-7; 11 bases are shared with TRBD2. The germline CDR1 and CDR2 sequences are MGHRA and YSYEKL. V lost 3 bases and J lost 1; bases outside the gene matches: 5. The length of the CDR3 is 16 residues. The CDR3 is CASSQGLAGGSYEQYF. The DNA of the CDR3 is TGCGCCAGCAGCCAGGGCCTAGCGGGGGGTTCCTACGAGCAGTACTTC.

The chain has TRBV19 and TRBJ2-7, with 7 bases aligning to TRBD2. The CDR3 is made up of 15 amino acids. Looked up from germline, CDR1 is LNHDA and CDR2 is SQIVND (reference sequence). With V trimmed by 1 base and J by 4 bases, 7 bases remained unmatched. The CDR3 bases are TGTGCCAGTAGTATAGCCGCGGGAGTGTTGTACGAGCAGTACTTC. Translating it yields CASSIAAGVLYEQYF.

The chain employs TRBV7-6 and TRBJ2-2, with 9 bases that match TRBD1. Germline V gene sequence: CDR1 SGHVS, CDR2 FNYEAQ. V lost 1 base and J lost 3; bases outside the gene matches: 3. CDR3 length: 16 amino acids. The CDR3 loop reads CASSLDGTGYTGELFF. For the CDR3, the DNA is TGTGCCAGCAGCTTAGACGGGACAGGGTACACCGGGGAGCTGTTTTTT.

The chain joins TRBV9 to TRBJ2-3; D gene ambiguous. Germline V gives CDR1 SGDLS, CDR2 YYNGEE. The CDR3 spans 14 residues. The V gene lost 1 base and the J gene lost 0 bases, with 6 bases spanning the gap. This CDR3 is CASSVQWSTDTQYF. The CDR3 DNA follows: TGTGCCAGCAGCGTACAGTGGAGCACAGATACGCAGTATTTT.

This clone was seen only once. V usage is TRBV9 and J usage is TRBJ2-3; 12 bases line up with TRBD2. CDR3 size: 18 residues. After removal of 3 bases from V and 3 bases from J, the junction contained 11 bases not matched to a gene. CDR1 SGDLS and CDR2 YYNGEE come from the germline V gene. The CDR3 DNA reads TGTGCCAGCAGCGCCGGACTAGCGGGATCGGGTGTTACAGATACGCAGTATTTT. It encodes CASSAGLAGSGVTDTQYF. Full variable domain (rest looked up from reference TRBV9 and TRBJ2-3): DSGVTQTPKHLITATGQRVTLRCSPRSGDLSVYWYQQSLDQGLQFLIQYYNGEERAKGNILERFSAQQFPDLHSELNLSSLELGDSALYFCASSAGLAGSGVTDTQYFGPGTRLTVL.

V and J are TRBV4-3 and TRBJ1-2, with TRBD1 as a possible D gene (6 bases). V shed 1 base and J shed 5 bases, with 17 bases lying between them. The CDR3 consists of 16 residues. Looked up from germline, CDR1 is LGHNA and CDR2 is YSLEER. CDR3: CASSQGHSGTTYGYTF. DNA for the CDR3: TGCGCCAGCAGCCAAGGACACTCCGGGACAACATATGGCTACACCTTC.